This T cell receptor beta chain was sequenced during a study of spatial heterogeneity in lung cancer. Study at large: Strong correlation linked TCR transcript counts in tumor regions to a T cell module score derived from matched bulk RNA-seq. The study's findings and limits: How many expanded intratumoral alpha and beta TCRs were present tracked the tumor mutation count, which was a count of nonsynonymous mutations.

Time point: sample taken at primary tumor resection. Sequencing was performed on whole RNA extracted from tumor and nontumor lung tissue, or from frozen PBMC, and the material was left unsorted. Looked up from germline, CDR1 is SGHRS and CDR2 is YFSETQ. The CDR3 loop spans 10 amino acids. Trimming cost V 8 bases and J 2 bases, with 4 bases left between them. Sample share makes this clonotype medium-sized. Antigen unknown. MiXCR was run by TCRdb on the 5' RACE reads, yielding one entry per CDR3 protein. The table records 5,700 or so distinct CDR3 sequences, 7.5% to 8% of them present only once. This chain connects TRBV5-1 to TRBJ1-1; D gene ambiguous. The sample consisted of lung tumor tissue, taken at surgery. The TCR originated in a female donor with early-stage non-small cell lung cancer. The CDR3 nucleotides read TGCGCCAGTCTTAACACTGAAGCTTTCTTT. Translation: CASLNTEAFF. Using reference TRBV5-1 and TRBJ1-1 for the parts outside the CDR3, the full variable domain is KAGVTQTPRYLIKTRGQQVTLSCSPISGHRSVSWYQQTPGQGLQFLFEYFSETQRNKGNFPGRFSGRQFSNSRSEMNVSTLELGDSALYLCASLNTEAFFGQGTRLTVV.